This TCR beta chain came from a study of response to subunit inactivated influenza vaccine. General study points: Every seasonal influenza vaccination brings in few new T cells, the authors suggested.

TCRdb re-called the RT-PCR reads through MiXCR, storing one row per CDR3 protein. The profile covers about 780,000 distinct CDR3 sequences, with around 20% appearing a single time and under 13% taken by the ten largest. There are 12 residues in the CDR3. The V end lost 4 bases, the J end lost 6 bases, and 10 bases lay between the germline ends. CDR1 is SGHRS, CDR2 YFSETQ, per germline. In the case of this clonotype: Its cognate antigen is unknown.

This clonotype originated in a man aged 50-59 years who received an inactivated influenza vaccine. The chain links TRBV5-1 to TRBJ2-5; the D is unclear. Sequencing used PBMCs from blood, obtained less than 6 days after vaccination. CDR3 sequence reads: CASSTGEKTQYF. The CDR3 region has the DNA TGCGCCAGCAGCACCGGCGAAAAGACCCAGTACTTC.